The next 6 T cell receptor beta chains were all read from a single sample in a study of tumor and adjacent non-tumor tissue in lung cancer. The library came from three nested PCR rounds adapted from ARM-PCR protocols. TCRdb re-analysed the multiplex PCR reads in MiXCR, keeping a single row per CDR3 protein. In the table there are about 76,000 distinct CDR3 sequences, less than 75% of which are singletons. No cell sorting was done before RNA was extracted from the tissue. Material for sequencing was lung tumor tissue. The receptors were sampled from a woman aged 65 to 85 with non-small cell lung cancer.

The gene calls are TRBV5-1 and TRBJ1-2, with TRBD1 matching over 9 bases. Per germline, CDR1 SGHRS and CDR2 YFSETQ. J gave up 8 bases and V 4 bases, and 6 bases lay outside the gene matches. This CDR3 has 13 residues. The CDR3 reads CASSPDRGVGYTF. In nucleotides, the CDR3 is TGCGCCAGCAGCCCGGACAGGGGAGTAGGCTACACCTTC.

Comment on this clonotype: The junction shows a germline mismatch at one end, possibly a read error. V gene TRBV12-3 or TRBV12-4 combines with J gene TRBJ2-1, with D maybe TRBD2 (6 bases). This CDR3 region has 15 residues. CDR3 protein: CASSLDWRGRDEQLF. CDR3 nucleotides: TGTGCCAGCAGCTTAGACTGGCGGGGCCGGGATGAGCAGTTATTC.

This clonotype was observed a handful of times. This chain links TRBV11-3 with TRBJ2-1, with 7 positions matching TRBD2. The CDR3 has 16 residues. V gave up 0 bases and J gave up 8 bases; unmatched junction bases: 10. Germline V gene lookup returns CDR1 SGHNT and CDR2 YENEEA. The CDR3 DNA reads as TGTGCCAGCAGCTTAGACGGAGCGGGAAGTGTCGATGAGCAGTTCTTC. Protein product: CASSLDGAGSVDEQFF. Drawing the rest from reference TRBV11-3 and TRBJ2-1, the complete variable domain is EAGVVQSPRYKIIEKKQPVAFWCNPISGHNTLYWYLQNLGQGPELLIRYENEEAVDDSQLPKDRFSAERLKGVDSTLKIQPAELGDSAVYLCASSLDGAGSVDEQFFGPGTRLTVL.

This clonotype has only one observation. Because the CDR3 is missing its conserved closing phenylalanine or tryptophan, this is likely a read error. V is TRBV7-9 and J is TRBJ2-7; perhaps D is TRBD1 or TRBD2 (5 bases each). V shed 5 bases and J shed 1 base, with 15 bases lying between them. The CDR3 totals 15 residues. Germline values: CDR1 SEHNR, CDR2 FQNEAQ (reference sequence). DNA for the CDR3: TGTGCCAGCAGCGACTACCGGGACCGATCCTACGAGCAGTACTCC. Residues: CASSDYRDRSYEQYS.

Comments on this clonotype: The final CDR3 position lacks the conserved phenylalanine or tryptophan, pointing to a likely read error. The CDR3 DNA reads TGTGCCAGCAGCCCCGGTTGCAGCGAGGGCAGGGAGACCCAGTACTAC. Translating it yields CASSPGCSEGRETQYY. The chain is built from TRBV6-5 and TRBJ2-5; TRBD2 is a possible D gene (5 bases). Trimming took off 6 bases at V and 5 bases at J, with 22 bases between the two ends. CDR1 is MNHEY and CDR2 is SVGAGI in the germline V gene. The CDR3 length is 16 residues.

In its sample, this clonotype was seen once. Lacking the conserved final phenylalanine or tryptophan, this CDR3 likely reflects a read error. This sequence joins TRBV6-6 and TRBJ1-5, with D unclear. This CDR3 is built from 14 residues. In germline, CDR1 is MNHNY, CDR2 SVGAGI (reference sequence). The CDR3 loop reads CASSYSIGNQPQHL. CDR3 DNA sequence: TGTGCCAGTAGTTACTCGATCGGGAATCAGCCCCAGCATCTT.